Listed below are T cell receptor beta chains from one sample, sequenced in a study of control samples from healthy donors and cancer patients. Profiled with immunoSEQ multiplex PCR; TCRdb holds only in-frame clones, not every one. The sample consists of about 180,000 clones, more than 80% of them appearing once. Sequenced input: blood. The source of these receptors is a man aged 30-40 years in good health. Both conserved end residues are part of each CDR3. D genes are given only for firm matches. Not every row has a clone size; where given, it reads once, few, many or a size class.

J gene: TRBJ2-2; V gene: TRBV5-6; D gene: TRBD1; clone size: -; CDR3 protein: CASSELTGKDTGELFF; CDR3 DNA: TGTGCCAGCAGCGAGCTGACAGGGAAGGACACCGGGGAGCTGTTTTTT
J gene: TRBJ2-7; V gene: TRBV5-4; D gene: -; clone size: -; CDR3 protein: CASSSPTGGGHEQYF; CDR3 DNA: TGTGCCAGCAGCAGTCCAACCGGGGGAGGACACGAGCAGTACTTC
J gene: TRBJ2-1; V gene: TRBV5-1; D gene: TRBD1; clone size: -; CDR3 protein: CASSSRQGGYNEQFF; CDR3 DNA: TGCGCCAGCAGCTCAAGACAGGGGGGATACAATGAGCAGTTCTTC
J gene: TRBJ2-1; V gene: TRBV4-3; D gene: -; clone size: -; CDR3 protein: CASSGRGLPGNEQFF; CDR3 DNA: TGCGCCAGCAGCGGGCGAGGACTGCCCGGAAATGAGCAGTTCTTC
J gene: TRBJ2-3; V gene: TRBV19; D gene: TRBD2; clone size: once; CDR3 protein: CASRTPGLVTDTQYF; CDR3 DNA: TGTGCCAGTAGGACACCGGGACTAGTCACAGATACGCAGTATTTT
J gene: TRBJ2-7; V gene: TRBV6-2/TRBV6-3; D gene: -; clone size: -; CDR3 protein: CASSRDRTYEQYF; CDR3 DNA: TGTGCCAGCAGCCGCGACAGAACCTACGAGCAGTACTTC
J gene: TRBJ1-5; V gene: TRBV28; D gene: TRBD1; clone size: -; CDR3 protein: CASSSDSGGDNQPQHF; CDR3 DNA: TGTGCCAGCAGTTCTGACTCAGGGGGGGACAATCAGCCCCAGCATTTT
J gene: TRBJ2-1; V gene: TRBV12-5; D gene: -; clone size: -; CDR3 protein: CASGLPRGGGARNEQFF; CDR3 DNA: TGTGCTAGTGGTTTGCCCAGGGGAGGGGGGGCCCGGAATGAGCAGTTCTTC
J gene: TRBJ1-1; V gene: TRBV10-3; D gene: -; clone size: -; CDR3 protein: CAISGPPGDTEAFF; CDR3 DNA: TGTGCCATCAGTGGACCTCCCGGGGACACTGAAGCTTTCTTT
J gene: TRBJ2-6; V gene: TRBV28; D gene: -; clone size: -; CDR3 protein: CASSSTGRYGANVLTF; CDR3 DNA: TGTGCCAGCAGTTCGACAGGGAGGTATGGGGCCAACGTCCTGACTTTC
J gene: TRBJ2-1; V gene: TRBV5-1; D gene: -; clone size: -; CDR3 protein: CASSRGTLSSYNEQFF; CDR3 DNA: TGCGCCAGCAGCAGGGGGACACTAAGCTCCTACAATGAGCAGTTCTTC
J gene: TRBJ1-2; V gene: TRBV4-2; D gene: -; clone size: -; CDR3 protein: CASSRDNYGYTF; CDR3 DNA: TGTGCCAGCAGCAGGGACAACTATGGCTACACCTTC
J gene: TRBJ1-1; V gene: TRBV12-3/TRBV12-4; D gene: -; clone size: -; CDR3 protein: CASSFGGNTEAFF; CDR3 DNA: TGTGCCAGCAGTTTCGGGGGGAACACTGAAGCTTTCTTT